The clone carrying this TCR beta chain was seen repeatedly, ten times or more. The data originate from a study of T cells in Graves' hyperthyroidism and ophthalmopathy. Overall study context: Peripheral blood samples were taken at initial diagnosis, prior to any treatment.

TCR beta CDR3 region amplification was performed from RNA transcripts. Carried out on the TCR CDR3, a first-round RT-PCR used the HTBI primer set. TCRdb re-derived calls from the multiplex PCR reads in MiXCR, one entry per CDR3 protein. The table has more than 550,000 distinct CDR3 sequences, around 15% seen once. This CDR3 is built from 15 residues. The ends were cut back, 4 bases at V and 0 bases at J, with 13 bases in the middle. Germline loops: CDR1 MNHEY, CDR2 SVGEGT. In making diagnoses, clinical symptoms, serum thyroxine and TRAb, thyroid ultrasound and orbital computed tomography were all used.

The chain couples TRBV6-2 or TRBV6-3 to TRBJ2-7; D might be TRBD1 or TRBD2, each matching 5 bases. The receptor was isolated from a man aged 45 to 65 with Graves' hyperthyroidism. Material for sequencing was blood. As DNA, the CDR3 is TGTGCCAGCAGTTCCGCAGGGACCACCTCCTACGAGCAGTACTTC. Encoded protein: CASSSAGTTSYEQYF.